This entry is about one T cell receptor beta chain. Antigen: not known. The V end lost 6 bases, the J end lost 5 bases, and 17 bases lay between the germline ends. The CDR3 contains 15 residues. Per germline, CDR1 MNHEY and CDR2 SVGAGI. TCRdb re-analysed the reads in MiXCR, keeping a single row per CDR3 protein. This sample has 650,000 to 900,000 distinct CDR3 sequences, with around a third found just once. The data were taken from a study of T cell repertoires in cytomegalovirus infection. Study at large: The study used recently identified HLA-C-restricted and well-studied HLA-B-restricted CMV epitopes. From public TCR beta signatures came an indication of both CMV infection and matching HLA type.

Study results and limitations: Within the response measured ex vivo, HLA-C-restricted CMV-specific TCR beta clonotypes were dominant.

The TCR comes from a human donor in good health (CMV status not recorded). Some clones in this sample may be carry-over from other donors' samples. The genes are TRBV6-5 and TRBJ2-1, with D perhaps TRBD1 or TRBD2 (5 bases each). The input for sequencing was cultured CD8+ T cells from PBMCs, taken from culture after CMV antigen stimulation. CDR3 in amino acids: CASSYMNRGDNEQFF. CDR3 nucleotide sequence: TGTGCCAGCAGCTATATGAACCGAGGGGACAATGAGCAGTTCTTC.